A selection of T cell receptor beta chains follows, all from one sample in a study of control samples from healthy donors and cancer patients. Here immunoSEQ multiplex PCR was the method, and the copy in TCRdb shows in-frame clones only, minus some. The sample contains under 130,000 clones, 83% of which appear only once. The sequencing input was blood. The origin of the receptors is a woman in her forties or fifties in good health. The CDR3 runs from the conserved cysteine through the conserved F or W. Fields, in order: V gene, clone size, D gene, J gene, CDR3 protein, CDR3 DNA. The D gene is left open where the match is weak. The size field is filled for only some rows; it gives once, few, many or a size class.

V: TRBV6-6
size: -
D: -
J: TRBJ1-1
CDR3: CASTNWAGRRDTEAFF
DNA: TGTGCCAGCACCAATTGGGCAGGGAGGCGCGACACTGAAGCTTTCTTT

V: TRBV2
size: few
D: TRBD1
J: TRBJ1-2
CDR3: CASSGTGTGYGYTF
DNA: TGTGCCAGCAGCGGGACAGGGACAGGCTATGGCTACACCTTC

V: TRBV27
size: -
D: -
J: TRBJ2-3
CDR3: CASSLYNTDTQYF
DNA: TGTGCCAGCAGTTTATATAACACAGATACGCAGTATTTT

V: TRBV3-1/TRBV3-2
size: -
D: -
J: TRBJ2-1
CDR3: CASNQGIAKLLDNEQFF
DNA: TGTGCCAGCAACCAAGGTATTGCCAAGCTCCTGGACAATGAGCAGTTCTTC

V: TRBV29-1
size: -
D: -
J: TRBJ2-7
CDR3: CSVEDGKGSSYEQYF
DNA: TGCAGCGTTGAAGATGGGAAGGGATCTAGCTACGAGCAGTACTTC

V: TRBV5-4
size: -
D: TRBD1
J: TRBJ2-2
CDR3: CASSLDRGVNTGELFF
DNA: TGTGCCAGCAGCTTGGACAGGGGGGTCAACACCGGGGAGCTGTTTTTT

V: TRBV15
size: -
D: TRBD2
J: TRBJ2-3
CDR3: CATSRGRGGVIDTQYF
DNA: TGTGCCACCAGCAGGGGCCGCGGGGGGGTTATAGATACGCAGTATTTT

V: TRBV27
size: -
D: TRBD1
J: TRBJ1-6
CDR3: CASSSPGTGPGSPLHF
DNA: TGTGCCAGCAGTTCTCCCGGGACAGGGCCAGGGTCACCCCTCCACTTT

V: TRBV6-5
size: -
D: -
J: TRBJ2-1
CDR3: CASRKADLYNEQFF
DNA: TGTGCCAGCAGGAAAGCGGACCTCTACAATGAGCAGTTCTTC

V: TRBV27
size: -
D: -
J: TRBJ2-7
CDR3: CASSLQTGPRGREQYF
DNA: TGTGCCAGCAGTTTACAAACAGGGCCAAGGGGTCGTGAGCAGTACTTC

V: TRBV11-1
size: -
D: TRBD2
J: TRBJ2-1
CDR3: CASSYPGGVNEQFF
DNA: TGTGCCAGCAGCTACCCGGGGGGGGTCAATGAGCAGTTCTTC

V: TRBV5-4
size: once
D: TRBD1
J: TRBJ1-6
CDR3: CASSLGQGNSPLHF
DNA: TGTGCCAGCAGCTTGGGACAGGGGAATTCACCCCTCCACTTT

V: TRBV28
size: -
D: TRBD1
J: TRBJ1-5
CDR3: CASENRGGEYSNQPQHF
DNA: TGTGCCAGCGAAAACAGGGGAGGGGAATATAGCAATCAGCCCCAGCATTTT

V: TRBV7-8
size: once
D: -
J: TRBJ2-3
CDR3: CASSLEVMGTDTQYF
DNA: TGTGCCAGCAGCTTAGAAGTGATGGGGACAGATACGCAGTATTTT

V: TRBV10-3
size: once
D: TRBD2
J: TRBJ2-2
CDR3: CAISDRLAGGNTGELFF
DNA: TGTGCCATCAGTGACCGACTAGCGGGGGGGAACACCGGGGAGCTGTTTTTT

V: TRBV7-2
size: -
D: -
J: TRBJ1-4
CDR3: CASSSADIYEKLFF
DNA: TGTGCCAGCAGCTCGGCGGACATTTATGAAAAACTGTTTTTT

V: TRBV11-2
size: -
D: -
J: TRBJ2-7
CDR3: CASSSTWGEQYF
DNA: TGTGCCAGCAGCTCAACCTGGGGCGAGCAGTACTTC

V: TRBV11-2
size: -
D: TRBD1
J: TRBJ2-7
CDR3: CASSLLGQGRYEQYF
DNA: TGTGCCAGCAGCTTATTGGGACAGGGTCGCTACGAGCAGTACTTC

V: TRBV7-9
size: -
D: -
J: TRBJ2-1
CDR3: CASSPGQVNEQFF
DNA: TGTGCCAGCAGCCCCGGACAAGTCAATGAGCAGTTCTTC

V: TRBV15
size: -
D: -
J: TRBJ1-4
CDR3: CATSRPGATNEKLFF
DNA: TGTGCCACCAGCAGACCCGGGGCAACTAATGAAAAACTGTTTTTT

V: TRBV7-9
size: -
D: -
J: TRBJ2-7
CDR3: CASSSTSVGLTYEQYF
DNA: TGTGCCAGCAGCTCCACGAGCGTGGGGTTAACCTACGAGCAGTACTTC

V: TRBV5-6
size: -
D: -
J: TRBJ2-7
CDR3: CASRLGGGNSYEQYF
DNA: TGTGCCAGCAGATTGGGAGGGGGCAACTCCTACGAGCAGTACTTC

V: TRBV19
size: -
D: TRBD2
J: TRBJ2-3
CDR3: CASSPRLAGTAEAQYF
DNA: TGTGCCAGTAGCCCTCGACTAGCGGGGACAGCTGAGGCGCAGTATTTT

V: TRBV2
size: -
D: -
J: TRBJ2-3
CDR3: CASSEAGYTDTQYF
DNA: TGTGCCAGCAGTGAAGCCGGATACACAGATACGCAGTATTTT

V: TRBV5-1
size: -
D: -
J: TRBJ2-3
CDR3: CASSPGLLTDTQYF
DNA: TGCGCCAGCAGCCCCGGGCTACTCACAGATACGCAGTATTTT

V: TRBV12-3/TRBV12-4
size: -
D: TRBD1
J: TRBJ1-5
CDR3: CASRPGGHQPQHF
DNA: TGTGCCAGCAGACCAGGGGGCCATCAGCCCCAGCATTTT

V: TRBV9
size: -
D: TRBD2
J: TRBJ2-1
CDR3: CASSVGASGRVDEQFF
DNA: TGTGCCAGCAGCGTAGGGGCTAGCGGGAGGGTGGATGAGCAGTTCTTC

V: TRBV11-2
size: -
D: TRBD1
J: TRBJ1-4
CDR3: CASSPRQGANEKLFF
DNA: TGTGCCAGCAGCCCGCGACAGGGGGCTAATGAAAAACTGTTTTTT

V: TRBV5-1
size: few
D: -
J: TRBJ1-4
CDR3: CASSLVTATNEKLFF
DNA: TGCGCCAGCAGCTTGGTAACTGCAACTAATGAAAAACTGTTTTTT

V: TRBV3-1/TRBV3-2
size: -
D: TRBD1
J: TRBJ1-2
CDR3: CASSLRDRGLRGYTF
DNA: TGTGCCAGCAGCCTACGGGACAGGGGGCTTCGAGGCTACACCTTC

V: TRBV24-1
size: -
D: TRBD1
J: TRBJ2-5
CDR3: CATSDIGQGKETQYF
DNA: TGTGCCACCAGTGATATAGGACAGGGGAAAGAGACCCAGTACTTC

V: TRBV28
size: -
D: TRBD2
J: TRBJ2-7
CDR3: CASSSGLAGGPLREQYF
DNA: TGTGCCAGCAGTTCGGGACTAGCGGGAGGGCCCCTCCGGGAGCAGTACTTC

V: TRBV5-1
size: few
D: -
J: TRBJ2-7
CDR3: CASSLEQGYYEQYF
DNA: TGCGCCAGCAGCTTGGAACAGGGCTACTACGAGCAGTACTTC

V: TRBV7-8
size: -
D: -
J: TRBJ2-1
CDR3: CASSLRQEQFF
DNA: TGTGCCAGCAGCTTAAGACAAGAGCAGTTCTTC

V: TRBV7-9
size: -
D: -
J: TRBJ1-2
CDR3: CASSLDRPIYGYTF
DNA: TGTGCCAGCAGCTTAGACAGGCCCATCTATGGCTACACCTTC

V: TRBV7-2
size: -
D: -
J: TRBJ2-7
CDR3: CASSLQVGSSYEQYF
DNA: TGTGCCAGCAGCTTACAGGTCGGGAGCTCCTACGAGCAGTACTTC

V: TRBV5-4
size: -
D: -
J: TRBJ2-3
CDR3: CASSLGTTTDTQYF
DNA: TGTGCCAGCAGCCTCGGGACCACGACAGATACGCAGTATTTT

V: TRBV5-1
size: -
D: -
J: TRBJ1-2
CDR3: CASSLEGMDYGYTF
DNA: TGCGCCAGCAGCTTGGAGGGGATGGACTATGGCTACACCTTC

V: TRBV28
size: -
D: -
J: TRBJ1-6
CDR3: CASSSGTNSPLHF
DNA: TGTGCCAGCAGTTCAGGAACCAATTCACCCCTCCACTTT

V: TRBV5-5
size: few
D: TRBD1
J: TRBJ2-6
CDR3: CASSLRDRDKTGANVLTF
DNA: TGTGCCAGCAGCTTGCGGGACAGGGACAAGACTGGGGCCAACGTCCTGACTTTC

V: TRBV6-5
size: once
D: -
J: TRBJ2-2
CDR3: CASTHGVTGELFF
DNA: TGTGCCAGCACCCACGGGGTCACCGGGGAGCTGTTTTTT

V: TRBV21-1
size: -
D: -
J: TRBJ2-5
CDR3: CASSKRGETETQYF
DNA: TGTGCCAGCAGCAAGAGAGGGGAAACAGAGACCCAGTACTTC

V: TRBV3-1/TRBV3-2
size: -
D: -
J: TRBJ1-2
CDR3: CASSQDLGRANYGYTF
DNA: TGTGCCAGCAGCCAAGATCTGGGCAGGGCCAACTATGGCTACACCTTC

V: TRBV6-5
size: -
D: -
J: TRBJ2-2
CDR3: CASSFTGELFF
DNA: TGTGCCAGCAGCTTTACCGGGGAGCTGTTTTTT

V: TRBV6-5
size: few
D: TRBD2
J: TRBJ2-1
CDR3: CASNRLAGDNEQFF
DNA: TGTGCCAGCAACCGACTAGCGGGGGACAATGAGCAGTTCTTC

V: TRBV12-3/TRBV12-4
size: -
D: TRBD1
J: TRBJ1-2
CDR3: CASLGQPEMRYTF
DNA: TGTGCCAGCCTGGGACAGCCCGAGATGAGGTACACCTTC

V: TRBV4-2
size: -
D: -
J: TRBJ1-1
CDR3: CASSQGNTGSAEAFF
DNA: TGTGCCAGCAGCCAAGGAAACACAGGGAGTGCTGAAGCTTTCTTT

V: TRBV11-2
size: -
D: -
J: TRBJ1-1
CDR3: CASSAWGSNTEAFF
DNA: TGTGCCAGCAGCGCCTGGGGCAGCAACACTGAAGCTTTCTTT

V: TRBV4-2
size: once
D: TRBD1
J: TRBJ2-1
CDR3: CASSQARGQAHNEQFF
DNA: TGTGCCAGCAGCCAAGCCCGTGGACAGGCCCACAATGAGCAGTTCTTC